This T cell receptor (beta chain) was captured in a study of shared clonotypes between healthy human individuals. Study-level results: Donor clonotype sharing was expected to depend on sequencing depth.

There are 13 residues in the CDR3. Germline CDR1 SGHTA, CDR2 FQGNSA. Deletions cut 5 bases from V and 4 bases from J, with 9 bases between. As for this clone: Its specificity is unknown. Additional DNA sequences in this sample encode the identical CDR3.

Measured with immunoSEQ multiplex PCR; TCRdb has only the in-frame clones, and not every one. The sample carries some 1 million clones, under 80% recorded once. The sample consisted of memory CD4+ T cells sorted from blood. The subset was: CD45RA-negative fraction. The chain recombines TRBV7-2 with TRBJ1-5; tentatively, D is TRBD1 (5 bases). The clonotype was recovered from a man between 18 and 29 years old in good health. In nucleotides, the CDR3 is TGTGCCAGCAGCATCCGGGGGAATCAGCCCCAGCATTTT. Translation gives CASSIRGNQPQHF.